A single sample gave rise to the 2 T cell receptor beta chains below, sequenced in a study of cytomegalovirus exposure and HLA in healthy donors. It was with 60 Vbeta and 13 Jbeta primers that the PCR ran. TCRdb keeps only in-frame clones here, not all; method: immunoSEQ multiplex PCR. The table includes 150,000 to 170,000 clones, over 75% detected once. The sample was PBMCs. Source of these receptors: a woman aged 40 to 50 in good health and CMV-seropositive.

The chain couples TRBV7-6 to TRBJ1-1, with D unclear. Between the trimmed V and J ends, which lost 1 base and 1 base, there was a span of 10 bases. CDR3 size: 15 residues. CDR1 is SGHVS and CDR2 is FNYEAQ in the germline V gene. The CDR3 DNA sequence: TGTGCCAGCAGCTTAGACCCGGGTGGGAACACTGAAGCTTTCTTT. It is translated as CASSLDPGGNTEAFF.

V usage is TRBV19 and J usage is TRBJ1-5; D is possibly TRBD1 (5 bases). The CDR3 extends over 17 amino acids. The germline V and J ends were trimmed by 1 base and 9 bases, with 22 bases remaining between them. Germline loops: CDR1 LNHDA, CDR2 SQIVND (reference sequence). The DNA for the CDR3 is TGTGCCAGTAGTATAGGCCTCTTGATACAGGAGCCACGGCCCCAGCATTTT. Translating it yields CASSIGLLIQEPRPQHF.